This TCR beta chain derives from a study of CXCR3-negative and CXCR3-positive naive CD8 T cells. Germline V CDR1 and CDR2: SGHRS, YFSETQ. This CDR3 region has 16 residues. Sorts performed in triplicate captured 300,000 or so cells each from every CD8+ T cell subset. With UMI labels, 5' RACE was used to prepare the TRB cDNA libraries. TCRdb reprocessed the 5' RACE reads, with one entry per CDR3 protein and no DNA. Its table lists tens of thousands of distinct CDR3 sequences. The sequence was obtained from a human donor in good health. Some clones in this sample may be carry-over from other donors' samples. The chain employs TRBV5-1 and TRBJ2-1; TCRdb indicates TRBD2, and absent DNA this call remains unverified. The sequencing sample was made of naive CXCR3- CD8+ T cells from blood. Subset specified: CD45RO-CCR7+CD27+CD95- naive CD8+ T cells lacking CXCR3 (TNR3-). The CDR3 protein is CASSSLPSGSYNEQFF. The full variable domain, in which reference TRBV5-1 and TRBJ2-1 provide the parts outside the CDR3, is KAGVTQTPRYLIKTRGQQVTLSCSPISGHRSVSWYQQTPGQGLQFLFEYFSETQRNKGNFPGRFSGRQFSNSRSEMNVSTLELGDSALYLCASSSLPSGSYNEQFFGPGTRLTVL.